This TCR beta chain is from a study of cytomegalovirus exposure and HLA in healthy donors. Study-level information: Of the donors genotyped, several hundred in all, 65% to 90% fell in the Caucasian-associated ancestry cluster.

Study findings and constraints: V segments that were indistinguishable, TRBV6-2 and TRBV6-3 among them, were omitted from analysis. Accurate prediction of most subjects' HLA-A and HLA-B alleles from TCR beta sequences was reported.

The study ran its PCR with 60 Vbeta and 13 Jbeta primers. TCRdb's table, derived via immunoSEQ multiplex PCR, lists solely in-frame clones and lacks some. The sample includes some 70,000 clones, 82% of them seen just once. Germline V gene sequence: CDR1 SGHRS, CDR2 YFSETQ. Trimming took 5 bases from V and 4 from J, leaving 9 bases between them. This CDR3 contains 12 residues. As for this clone: Its antigen is still unknown.

The source is a young man in good health and CMV-seronegative. The specimen sequenced was PBMCs. The rearrangement links TRBV5-1 to TRBJ1-1; D is possibly TRBD1 (5 bases). DNA for the CDR3: TGCGCCAGCAGGGGGGGAGTCACTGAAGCTTTCTTT. Encoded protein: CASRGGVTEAFF.